The clone carrying this T cell receptor beta chain was seen ten or more times. What it binds is unknown. The CDR3 has 14 amino acids. Trimming cost V 1 base and J 3 bases, with 8 bases left between them. The germline CDR1 and CDR2 sequences are LGHDT and YNNKEL (reference sequence). Researchers made TCR beta libraries by using iRepertoire HTBI primers and running Arm-PCR on CDR3 regions. TCRdb analysed the multiplex PCR reads with MiXCR anew, one entry per CDR3 protein. This sample has about 320,000 distinct CDR3 sequences, with 15% to 20% found just once. Time point noted: newly diagnosed GD, antithyroid drugs for less than 3 months. PBMCs were the source of the RNA used for TCR sequencing. The data derive from a study of regulatory T cells in long-lasting Graves disease. General study points: Patients with persistent disease showed a bias toward TRBV28, TRBJ1-2 and TRBJ2-5.

This receptor was taken from a female donor with Graves disease. The sample in question was peripheral blood mononuclear cells (PBMCs), obtained at new diagnosis, from a patient treated with antithyroid drugs. This rearrangement joins TRBV3-1 to TRBJ2-3; no definite D call. CDR3 residues: CASSQVWGTDTQYF. The CDR3, as DNA: TGTGCCAGCAGCCAAGTATGGGGTACAGATACGCAGTATTTT.